A selection of T cell receptor beta chains follows, all from one sample in a study of cytomegalovirus exposure and HLA in healthy donors. The assay was immunoSEQ multiplex PCR, and TCRdb's table has in-frame clones only and misses some. The sample comprises under 150,000 clones, over 65% of which are singletons, and roughly 3.1% rests with the top ten. The sample taken for sequencing was PBMCs. The source of these receptors is a man aged 25-40 years in good health and CMV-seronegative. The CDR3 runs from the conserved cysteine through the conserved F or W. A D gene is named only where the DNA matches it firmly. The size entry is marked missing in some rows and otherwise reads once, few, many or a size class.

j_call v_call d_call clone_size cdr3_nt cdr3_aa
TRBJ2-7 TRBV16 NA few TGTGCCAGCAGCCAAATTCCTCAGTTTGGTCTGGAGTACGAGCAGTACTTC CASSQIPQFGLEYEQYF
TRBJ2-3 TRBV7-9 TRBD2 NA TGTGCCAGCACCAAAACTAGCGTTATGCCAGATACGCAGTATTTT CASTKTSVMPDTQYF
TRBJ2-1 TRBV5-1 NA NA TGCGCCAGCAGCTTAGCGGCGGAGGGTGAGCAGTTCTTC CASSLAAEGEQFF
TRBJ2-1 TRBV4-3 NA NA TGCGCCAGCAGCCACACCAGCTCCTACAATGAGCAGTTCTTC CASSHTSSYNEQFF
TRBJ1-4 TRBV30 TRBD1 NA TGTGCCTGGGGACAGGATAATGAAAAACTGTTTTTT CAWGQDNEKLFF
TRBJ2-5 TRBV7-7 NA NA TGTGCCAGCAGCTTAGGAGGGGGAAGAGAGACCCAGTACTTC CASSLGGGRETQYF
TRBJ2-3 TRBV11-2 TRBD1 NA TGTGCCAGCAGTCCCGGGACAGCTGGAGATACGCAGTATTTT CASSPGTAGDTQYF
TRBJ2-3 TRBV9 NA once TGTGCCAGCAGAGTGGACAGTCGAATGGGTACGCAGTATTTT CASRVDSRMGTQYF
TRBJ1-1 TRBV7-9 NA NA TGTGCCAGCAGCCCACAAAACACTGAAGCTTTCTTT CASSPQNTEAFF
TRBJ1-2 TRBV29-1 NA NA TGCAGCGTAGGGGGAACATATGGCTACACCTTC CSVGGTYGYTF
TRBJ1-1 TRBV20-1 NA once TGCAGTGCCCTCAACACTGAAGCTTTCTTT CSALNTEAFF
TRBJ1-2 TRBV28 NA NA TGTGCCAGCAGTTTACGGGGTGGTGGCTACACCTTC CASSLRGGGYTF
TRBJ1-1 TRBV10-3 TRBD1 NA TGTGCCATCAGTGAGTTGGCTGACAGGGCAAGCTCTGAAGCTTTCTTT CAISELADRASSEAFF
TRBJ2-2 TRBV18 NA NA TGTGCCAGCTCACCGGGGAGAAACACCGGGGAGCTGTTTTTT CASSPGRNTGELFF
TRBJ2-3 TRBV9 NA NA TGTGCCAGCAGCGTCCTAACAGCAGATACGCAGTATTTT CASSVLTADTQYF
TRBJ2-7 TRBV5-1 NA NA TGCGCCAGCAGCTTGGCCGACAGTACCTACGAGCAGTACTTC CASSLADSTYEQYF
TRBJ2-3 TRBV10-3 NA once TGTGCCATCGGGCGACAGACAGATACGCAGTATTTT CAIGRQTDTQYF
TRBJ2-1 TRBV9 TRBD2 NA TGTGCCAGCAGCGTAGCTAGCGGGAGGGGAAATGAGCAGTTCTTC CASSVASGRGNEQFF
TRBJ1-2 TRBV5-1 NA NA TGCGCCAGCAGCTTGGACAGCCGAAACTATGGCTACACCTTC CASSLDSRNYGYTF
TRBJ2-2 TRBV14 NA NA TGTGCCAGCAGAGGGACTGGGAACACCGGGGAGCTGTTTTTT CASRGTGNTGELFF
TRBJ2-5 TRBV28 TRBD1 NA TGTGCCAGCAGGGGGACAGCCGTTCACGAGACCCAGTACTTC CASRGTAVHETQYF
TRBJ2-5 TRBV15 TRBD1 NA TGTGCCACCAGCAGAGGACGGACAGGGAGCCTCCAAGAGACCCAGTACTTC CATSRGRTGSLQETQYF
TRBJ2-2 TRBV11-3 NA NA TGTGCCAGCAGCCTAGGAGGAGGACGGAACACCGGGGAGCTGTTTTTT CASSLGGGRNTGELFF
TRBJ2-7 TRBV4-3 TRBD1 NA TGCGCCAGCAGCCAACGACAGGGGCCCTACGAGCAGTACTTC CASSQRQGPYEQYF
TRBJ2-7 TRBV5-4 TRBD1 NA TGTGCCAGCAGCATCACAGGGGACGAGCAGTACTTC CASSITGDEQYF
TRBJ2-5 TRBV19 TRBD1 NA TGTGCCAGTAGTATCTCCGGGACAGGGAAAGAGACCCAGTACTTC CASSISGTGKETQYF
TRBJ2-2 TRBV28 NA NA TGTGCCAGCAGTACAATGCAGGGGGGATCGGCGGGGGAGCTGTTTTTT CASSTMQGGSAGELFF
TRBJ2-7 TRBV27 NA NA TGTGCCAGCAGTAAAACAGGGACCTACGAGCAGTACTTC CASSKTGTYEQYF
TRBJ2-2 TRBV7-2 TRBD1 NA TGTGCCAGCAGCTTCCCAGGGGGCAGGACCGGGGAGCTGTTTTTT CASSFPGGRTGELFF
TRBJ2-1 TRBV14 NA NA TGTGCCAGCAGCCAAGATTTCCAGGAGCAGTTCTTC CASSQDFQEQFF
TRBJ2-7 TRBV6-6 NA NA TGTGCCAGCACCCCGGGACAAAGTTCCTACGAGCAGTACTTC CASTPGQSSYEQYF
TRBJ1-5 TRBV27 TRBD1 NA TGTGCCAGCAGCCGAAGGGACAGCGGGGGGAATAGCAATCAGCCCCAGCATTTT CASSRRDSGGNSNQPQHF
TRBJ1-2 TRBV19 NA NA TGTGCCAGTAAAAGGGACTCCTCTAACTATGGCTACACCTTC CASKRDSSNYGYTF
TRBJ1-1 TRBV5-6 TRBD1 once TGTGCCAGCAGCTTGCGAGACAGGGGGGCTTTCTTT CASSLRDRGAFF
TRBJ2-7 TRBV7-9 NA NA TGTGCCAGCAGCTTACTTTCCCCTCCCAGCTCCTACGAGCAGTACTTC CASSLLSPPSSYEQYF
TRBJ1-1 TRBV29-1 TRBD1 NA TGCAGCGTTGGACAGGGGGCAAAGGGGAACACTGAAGCTTTCTTT CSVGQGAKGNTEAFF
TRBJ1-3 TRBV29-1 NA NA TGCAGCGTTTCAGAAGGCGGTCTCGGTAACACCATATATTTT CSVSEGGLGNTIYF
TRBJ1-1 TRBV5-1 NA NA TGCGCCAGCAGCTTCGACAGGTCTGAAGCTTTCTTT CASSFDRSEAFF
TRBJ2-3 TRBV19 NA NA TGTGCCAGTAGTATAAACCAGGGGCCCAACACAGATACGCAGTATTTT CASSINQGPNTDTQYF
TRBJ2-7 TRBV7-2 TRBD1 NA TGTGCCAGCAGCTTCACAGGGGACAATAGCGAGCAGTACTTC CASSFTGDNSEQYF
TRBJ2-5 TRBV13 NA few TGTGCCAGCAGCTTACGACAGAGTGGGGAGACCCAGTACTTC CASSLRQSGETQYF
TRBJ2-7 TRBV5-1 TRBD1 NA TGCGCCAGCAGCTTGTTACAGGGGGCATCTTACGAGCAGTACTTC CASSLLQGASYEQYF
TRBJ1-2 TRBV7-9 TRBD1 NA TGTGCCGGGGACAGGGGGCATAACTATGGCTACACCTTC CAGDRGHNYGYTF
TRBJ1-2 TRBV4-1 TRBD1 few TGCGCCAGCAGCCAATGGGCCGGACAGGGATATGGCTACACCTTC CASSQWAGQGYGYTF
TRBJ1-4 TRBV5-6 NA NA TGTGCCAGCAGTTCGGACTACTCTAATGAAAAACTGTTTTTT CASSSDYSNEKLFF
TRBJ1-3 TRBV7-9 NA once TGTGCCAGCAGCTCCCCCGGAGAGTCTTTCTCTGGAAACACCATATATTTT CASSSPGESFSGNTIYF
TRBJ1-5 TRBV19 NA NA TGTGCCAGTAGTTCTCCTGGGAGAGGCAATCAGCCCCAGCATTTT CASSSPGRGNQPQHF
TRBJ1-4 TRBV13 TRBD1 NA TGTGCCAGCAGCCTGGGGGATGGGACAGTGCTCGAAGAACTGTTTTTT CASSLGDGTVLEELFF
TRBJ2-7 TRBV5-4 TRBD2 NA TGTGCCAGCAGCCGTAGCGGGAGAATTGACGAGCAGTACTTC CASSRSGRIDEQYF